This TCR beta chain was found in a study of cytomegalovirus exposure and HLA in healthy donors. Overall study results and limits: It was about 150 TCR beta chains that were listed as cytomegalovirus-associated. Beyond CMV serostatus, there was no information to go on about immune exposure.

Vbeta (60) and Jbeta (13) primers were used in the PCR. In the original workflow: A follow-up analysis tallied 86 million or so unique TCR beta chains, roughly 10 million shared. Measured with immunoSEQ multiplex PCR; TCRdb has only the in-frame clones, and not every one. D and trimming come from the DNA, and the V and J calls and clone size come from that table. Among about 200,000 clones, 82% were seen once, and the ten largest hold 6.5%. On this clone itself: The antigen remains undetermined.

Trimming took 0 bases from V and 7 from J, leaving 10 bases between them. This CDR3 is 13 amino acids long. The germline V gene has CDR1 SGHRS and CDR2 YFSETQ. Sequences were obtained from PBMCs. This clonotype originated in a woman between 45 and 60 years old in good health and CMV-seropositive. This chain links TRBV5-1 with TRBJ1-2; D is unresolved. The CDR3 DNA reads TGCGCCAGCAGCTTGGACGGGTCGCGTGGCTACACCTTC. It is translated as CASSLDGSRGYTF.